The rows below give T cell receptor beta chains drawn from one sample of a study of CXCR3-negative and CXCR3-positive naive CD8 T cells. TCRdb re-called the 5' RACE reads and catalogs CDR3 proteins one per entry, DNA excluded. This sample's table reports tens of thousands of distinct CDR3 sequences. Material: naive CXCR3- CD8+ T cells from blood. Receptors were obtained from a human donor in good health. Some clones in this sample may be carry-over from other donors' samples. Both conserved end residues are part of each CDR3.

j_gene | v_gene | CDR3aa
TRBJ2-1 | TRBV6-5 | CASSRGEVDEQFF
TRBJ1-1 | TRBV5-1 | CASSLYEDRNTEDFF
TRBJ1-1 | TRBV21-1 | CASSKAAVSHQNAEAFF
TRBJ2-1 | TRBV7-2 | CASSFSTGGYNEQFF
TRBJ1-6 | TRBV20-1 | CSASPGRFNSPLHF
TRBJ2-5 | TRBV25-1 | CASMDLRGATQYF
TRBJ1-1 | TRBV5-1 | CASSPSLGPEAFF
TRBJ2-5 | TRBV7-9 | CASSLGASAETQYF
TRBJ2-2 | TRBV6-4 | CASSESGTTGELFF
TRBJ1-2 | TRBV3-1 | CASSLRTGFGYTF